These 24 T cell receptor beta chains were sequenced from one sample in a study of shared clonotypes between healthy human individuals. The repertoire was sequenced with immunoSEQ multiplex PCR; TCRdb's copy has only in-frame clones and lacks some. Among about 2.1 million clones, under 95% were seen once, and the ten largest hold under 2%. Naive CD8 cells, CD45RO-negative and positively selected for CCR7, excluded terminally differentiated effector memory CD45RA+ cells. The sequencing input was naive CD8+ T cells from PBMCs. The source is a man younger than 30 in good health. Some clones in this sample may be carry-over from other donors' samples.

This clone was seen a single time. The V call is TRBV13, the J call TRBJ2-1, with D unclear. Trimming took off 1 base at V and 9 bases at J, with 16 bases between the two ends. Germline CDR1 PRHDT, CDR2 FYEKMQ (reference sequence). There are 15 residues in the CDR3. The CDR3 spells CASSLVALSVTEQFF. DNA of the CDR3: TGTGCCAGCAGCTTAGTTGCGCTCTCAGTGACTGAGCAGTTCTTC.

The chain carries TRBV5-1 and TRBJ1-1, with D possibly TRBD1 on 5 matching bases. The CDR3 is made up of 18 amino acids. Germline V gene data show CDR1 as SGHRS and CDR2 as YFSETQ. V was cut by 4 bases and J by 1 base, with 23 bases left in between. Here the CDR3 reads CASSGGIRGVAKNTEAFF. CDR3 bases: TGCGCCAGCAGCGGAGGCATTCGGGGGGTCGCGAAGAACACTGAAGCTTTCTTT.

This clone was seen only once. The chain has TRBV5-6 and TRBJ2-1; 8 nucleotides match TRBD1. Germline CDR1 reads SGHDT; CDR2 reads YYEEEE. The CDR3 runs 19 residues. J gave up 0 bases and V 0 bases, and 11 bases lay outside the gene matches. The CDR3: CASSLVGSWDRSSYNEQFF. DNA of the CDR3: TGTGCCAGCAGCTTGGTGGGGTCGTGGGACAGGTCCTCCTACAATGAGCAGTTCTTC.

In regard to this clone: Distinct nucleotide sequences in the sample also encode this CDR3. J is TRBJ2-1 and V is TRBV7-9; 11 bases align to TRBD2. CDR1 is SEHNR and CDR2 is FQNEAQ in the germline V gene (reference sequence). The CDR3 loop spans 15 amino acids. The ends lost 3 bases at V and 4 bases at J; junction bases unmatched: 2. The CDR3 spells CASSLTSGTYNEQFF. The CDR3 DNA follows: TGTGCCAGCAGCTTGACTAGCGGGACATACAATGAGCAGTTCTTC.

This rearrangement joins TRBV27 to TRBJ2-2, with D perhaps TRBD2 (6 bases). Trimming left V 5 bases short and J 9 bases short, with 19 bases between. The CDR3 covers 15 residues. Germline V CDR1 and CDR2: MNHEY, SMNVEV (reference sequence). The CDR3 nucleotides are TGTGCCAGCAGTCCTCCGGGACTCTCCCAGCGGGAGCTGTTTTTT. It is translated as CASSPPGLSQRELFF.

The CDR3 bases are TGTGCCAGCAGCTTACAACAGGGGGCGCGTGGCTACACCTTC. Encoded protein: CASSLQQGARGYTF. The rearrangement uses TRBV7-8 and TRBJ1-2; TRBD1 matches 9 bases. The CDR3 runs 14 residues. The junction had 5 bases not matched to a gene; V was cut back by 2 bases and J by 7 bases. From germline, CDR1 is SGHVS and CDR2 FQNEAQ.

This clone came up once. V gene TRBV5-1 combines with J gene TRBJ2-7, with D possibly being TRBD1 or TRBD2 (6 bases each). Trimming took off 2 bases at V and 6 bases at J, with 9 bases between the two ends. The germline V gene encodes CDR1 SGHRS and CDR2 YFSETQ. The length of the CDR3 is 12 residues. For the CDR3, the DNA is TGCGCCAGCAGCTTTTGGGGGGCCGAGCAGTACTTC. It translates to CASSFWGAEQYF. The full variable domain, completed using reference TRBV5-1 and TRBJ2-7, is KAGVTQTPRYLIKTRGQQVTLSCSPISGHRSVSWYQQTPGQGLQFLFEYFSETQRNKGNFPGRFSGRQFSNSRSEMNVSTLELGDSALYLCASSFWGAEQYFGPGTRLTVT.

V gene TRBV7-9 combines with J gene TRBJ2-1, with D possibly TRBD2 on 5 matching bases. This CDR3 region has 14 residues. Trimming took 5 bases from V and 6 from J, leaving 14 bases between them. Germline lookup yields CDR1 SEHNR and CDR2 FQNEAQ (reference sequence). CDR3 coding DNA: TGTGCCAGCAGCGGTAGCGTTCCGAGCAATGAGCAGTTCTTC. Encoded protein: CASSGSVPSNEQFF.

The chain recombines TRBV11-2 with TRBJ1-1, with D uncertain. Germline lookup yields CDR1 SGHAT and CDR2 FQNNGV. The CDR3 has 14 amino acids. V shed 0 bases and J shed 7 bases, with 12 bases lying between them. The CDR3 loop reads CASSLERVRVEAFF. The CDR3 DNA reads TGTGCCAGCAGCTTAGAAAGGGTACGGGTTGAAGCTTTCTTT.

The chain joins TRBV10-3 to TRBJ2-7; a possible D gene is TRBD2 (6 bases). Trimming took off 0 bases at V and 0 bases at J, with 12 bases between the two ends. The CDR3 is 16 amino acids. CDR1 and CDR2 (germline): ENHRY, SYGVKD. DNA of the CDR3: TGTGCCATCAGTGAGTCGGAGGACTACCCCTCCTACGAGCAGTACTTC. Translating gives CAISESEDYPSYEQYF.

V gene TRBV7-6 combines with J gene TRBJ1-4, with a tentative D call TRBD1 (5 bases). This CDR3 has 15 residues. Per the germline V gene, CDR1 is SGHVS and CDR2 is FNYEAQ. V was clipped by 5 bases and J by 8 bases, with 18 bases between them. The CDR3 here is CASSDQSGTAEKLFF. The CDR3 DNA follows: TGTGCCAGCAGCGACCAGTCCGGGACCGCGGAAAAACTGTTTTTT.

The V gene is TRBV27, the J gene TRBJ2-1; a weak D match, TRBD1 (6 bases). With 6 bases removed from V and 4 bases from J, the gap between germline ends came to 13 bases. The CDR3 length is 14 residues. Germline-derived CDR1 and CDR2 are MNHEY and SMNVEV (reference sequence). The CDR3 here is CASSEPGTYNEQFF. CDR3 DNA: TGTGCCAGCAGCGAACCCGGGACATACAATGAGCAGTTCTTC.

The J gene is TRBJ2-2, the V gene TRBV27; D tentatively reads TRBD1 or TRBD2 (5 bases each). Trimming took 2 bases from V and 5 from J, leaving 12 bases between them. The CDR3 contains 15 residues. The germline V gene encodes CDR1 MNHEY and CDR2 SMNVEV (reference sequence). The CDR3 DNA is TGTGCCAGCAGTTTAGGGGACGTTAGAACCGGGGAGCTGTTTTTT. Translated, it gives CASSLGDVRTGELFF.

The CDR3 region has the DNA TGTGCCAGCAGCTTGGGGGGGTTGAGAAACACTGAAGCTTTCTTT. Translation: CASSLGGLRNTEAFF. The chain combines TRBV5-8 with TRBJ1-1; D might be TRBD1 (5 bases). The CDR3 totals 15 residues. The V and J ends lost 0 bases and 2 bases respectively, with 11 bases between them. In germline, CDR1 is SGHTS, CDR2 YDEGEE. The variable domain in full, completed from reference TRBV5-8 and TRBJ1-1, reads EAGVTQSPTHLIKTRGQQATLRCSPISGHTSVYWYQQALGLGLQFLLWYDEGEERNRGNFPPRFSGRQFPNYSSELNVNALELEDSALYLCASSLGGLRNTEAFFGQGTRLTVV.

The gene calls are TRBV28 and TRBJ2-2, with TRBD1 matching 11 bases. V was pared by 4 bases and J by 7 bases, with 5 bases of the junction left unmatched. There are 15 residues in the CDR3. The germline gives CDR1 MDHEN, CDR2 SYDVKM. The CDR3: CASSWGQGEFGELFF. The CDR3 DNA is TGTGCCAGCAGTTGGGGACAGGGGGAGTTCGGGGAGCTGTTTTTT.

About this clone: Other DNA sequences within the sample encode an identical CDR3. The rearrangement uses TRBV7-3 and TRBJ2-5, with TRBD2 identical over 10 bases. Germline CDR1 reads SGHTA; CDR2 reads FQGTGA. This CDR3 contains 16 residues. The ends lost 5 bases at V and 5 bases at J; junction bases unmatched: 11. The CDR3 reads CASSPGLAGDGETQYF. The CDR3 bases are TGTGCCAGCAGCCCGGGGCTAGCGGGAGATGGGGAGACCCAGTACTTC.

The genes are TRBV9 and TRBJ2-1; 11 nucleotides match TRBD2. Germline V gene lookup returns CDR1 SGDLS and CDR2 YYNGEE. The CDR3 extends over 16 amino acids. Losses at the gene ends were 3 bases for V and 6 bases for J; bases not matched to a gene: 8. DNA for the CDR3: TGTGCCAGCAGCGCCCTACTAGCGGGAGTTAGCAATGAGCAGTTCTTC. Translating it yields CASSALLAGVSNEQFF. The full variable domain, in which reference TRBV9 and TRBJ2-1 provide the parts outside the CDR3, is DSGVTQTPKHLITATGQRVTLRCSPRSGDLSVYWYQQSLDQGLQFLIQYYNGEERAKGNILERFSAQQFPDLHSELNLSSLELGDSALYFCASSALLAGVSNEQFFGPGTRLTVL.

This clone was observed once. This chain links TRBV27 with TRBJ2-5; D tentatively fits TRBD1 or TRBD2 (5 bases each). Germline CDR1 reads MNHEY; CDR2 reads SMNVEV (reference sequence). This CDR3 region has 13 residues. V shed 5 bases and J shed 7 bases, with 14 bases lying between them. Here the CDR3 DNA reads TGTGCCAGCAGTCCTTACCTTGGGGGGACCCAGTACTTC. Protein sequence: CASSPYLGGTQYF.

The chain couples TRBV7-9 to TRBJ2-1; 10 bases fit TRBD2. With 2 bases clipped from V and 2 bases from J, the junction kept 12 bases outside the gene matches. This CDR3 is 19 amino acids long. Per the germline V gene, CDR1 is SEHNR and CDR2 is FQNEAQ (reference sequence). The CDR3 coding sequence is TGTGCCAGCAGCTTAAATCAGCGGGAGGGTCTATTAACCTACAATGAGCAGTTCTTC. Translation: CASSLNQREGLLTYNEQFF. Supplemented by reference TRBV7-9 and TRBJ2-1, the full variable domain reads DTGVSQNPRHKITKRGQNVTFRCDPISEHNRLYWYRQTLGQGPEFLTYFQNEAQLEKSRLLSDRFSAERPKGSFSTLEIQRTEQGDSAMYLCASSLNQREGLLTYNEQFFGPGTRLTVL.

This chain joins TRBV14 and TRBJ1-4; D is unresolved. This CDR3 has 15 residues. Trimming took off 1 base at V and 7 bases at J, with 13 bases between the two ends. CDR1 SGHDN and CDR2 FVKESK come from the germline V gene. CDR3: CASSQVMGRSEKLFF. CDR3 nucleotide sequence: TGTGCCAGCAGCCAAGTAATGGGGAGGAGTGAAAAACTGTTTTTT.

The chain couples TRBV2 to TRBJ1-1; 7 nucleotides line up with TRBD1. The junction had 6 bases not matched to a gene; V was cut back by 1 base and J by 1 base. From germline, CDR1 is SNHLY and CDR2 FYNNEI. This CDR3 spans 16 amino acids. The CDR3 loop is CASSEVAGGENTEAFF. The CDR3 nucleotides are TGTGCCAGCAGTGAAGTGGCAGGGGGTGAGAACACTGAAGCTTTCTTT.

CDR3 in DNA: TGTGCCTGGCGCGGAGATACGCAGTATTTT. This encodes CAWRGDTQYF. The chain combines TRBV30 with TRBJ2-3, with D unclear. Per germline, CDR1 GTSNPN and CDR2 SVGIG (reference sequence). This CDR3 comprises 10 residues. The ends were cut back, 5 bases at V and 5 bases at J, with 5 bases in the middle. Using reference TRBV30 and TRBJ2-3 for the parts outside the CDR3, the full variable domain is SQTIHQWPATLVQPVGSPLSLECTVEGTSNPNLYWYRQAAGRGLQLLFYSVGIGQISSEVPQNLSASRPQDRQFILSSKKLLLSDSGFYLCAWRGDTQYFGPGTRLTVL.

The V and J genes are TRBV5-1 and TRBJ2-3; D is undetermined. Germline assignment: CDR1 SGHRS and CDR2 YFSETQ. V was cut by 0 bases and J by 2 bases, with 16 bases left in between. The length of the CDR3 is 17 residues. The CDR3 region is CASSLAVVRPLTDTQYF. In DNA, the CDR3 is TGCGCCAGCAGCTTGGCCGTGGTCCGCCCACTCACAGATACGCAGTATTTT.

The chain combines TRBV5-8 with TRBJ1-5; D unclear. The germline gives CDR1 SGHTS, CDR2 YDEGEE. This CDR3 is built from 14 residues. V lost 0 bases and J 11 bases, leaving 15 bases between the germline ends. The CDR3 DNA reads TGTGCCAGCAGCTTGGCCTCATGGGGTCGGACCCAGCATTTT. This gives the protein CASSLASWGRTQHF.